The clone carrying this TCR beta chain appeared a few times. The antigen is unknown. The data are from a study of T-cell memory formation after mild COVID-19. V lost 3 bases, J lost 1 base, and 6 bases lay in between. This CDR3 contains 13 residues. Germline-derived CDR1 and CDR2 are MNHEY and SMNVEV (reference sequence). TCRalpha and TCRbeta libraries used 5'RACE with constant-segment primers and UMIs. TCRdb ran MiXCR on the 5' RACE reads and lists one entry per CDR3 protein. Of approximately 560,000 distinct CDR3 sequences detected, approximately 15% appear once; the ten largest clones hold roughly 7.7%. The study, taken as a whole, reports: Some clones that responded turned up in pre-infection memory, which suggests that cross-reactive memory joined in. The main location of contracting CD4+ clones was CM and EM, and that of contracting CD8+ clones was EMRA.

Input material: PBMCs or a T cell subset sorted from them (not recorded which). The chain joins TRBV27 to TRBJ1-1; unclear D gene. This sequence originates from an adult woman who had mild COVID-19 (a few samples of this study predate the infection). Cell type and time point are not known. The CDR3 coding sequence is TGTGCCAGCAGTTTGAAGAAGAACACTGAAGCTTTCTTT. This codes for CASSLKKNTEAFF.